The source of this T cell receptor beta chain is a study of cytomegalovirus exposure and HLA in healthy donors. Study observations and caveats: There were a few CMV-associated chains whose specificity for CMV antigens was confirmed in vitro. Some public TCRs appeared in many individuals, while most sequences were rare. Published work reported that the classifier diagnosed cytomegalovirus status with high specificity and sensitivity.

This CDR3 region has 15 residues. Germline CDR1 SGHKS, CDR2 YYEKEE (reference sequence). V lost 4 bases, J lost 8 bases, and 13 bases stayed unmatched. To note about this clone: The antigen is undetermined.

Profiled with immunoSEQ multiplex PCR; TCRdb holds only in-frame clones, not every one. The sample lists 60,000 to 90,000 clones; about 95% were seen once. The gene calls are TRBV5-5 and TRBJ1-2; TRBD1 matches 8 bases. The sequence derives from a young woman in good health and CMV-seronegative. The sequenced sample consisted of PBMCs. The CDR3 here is CASSAAGQGQGGYTF. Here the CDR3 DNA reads TGTGCCAGCAGCGCCGCAGGACAGGGACAAGGGGGCTACACCTTC.